What follows describes a single T cell receptor (beta chain). Antigen specificity is unknown. This sample stems from a study of graft-versus-host responses after intestinal transplantation. Study details: Grafts were multivisceral, liver-intestinal, or isolated intestinal.

The protocol was immunoSEQ multiplex PCR, while the TCRdb copy is restricted to in-frame clones and leaves out a portion. The sample yields tens of thousands of clones, 85% to 95% seen once. This CDR3 comprises 13 residues. CDR1 and CDR2 (germline): SGDLS, YYNGEE. Findings and caveats of the study: GvH clones were found in recipient marrow; some appeared first in ileum or blood. Those patients showing graft-donor T cell macrochimerism displayed high graft-versus-host to host-versus-graft clonal ratios in allografts.

This chain joins TRBV9 and TRBJ2-5, with 7 nucleotides matching TRBD2. TRBJ2-7 explains the end of the DNA better; the J call may be wrong. Sequenced material: unstimulated CD8+ T cells sorted from spleen or lymph node cells, taken before intestinal transplant. The source of this sequence is a human donor who received an intestinal transplant. This CDR3 reads CASSPSGGYEQYF. CDR3 nucleotides: TGTGCCAGCAGCCCGTCGGGGGGCTACGAGCAGTACTTC.